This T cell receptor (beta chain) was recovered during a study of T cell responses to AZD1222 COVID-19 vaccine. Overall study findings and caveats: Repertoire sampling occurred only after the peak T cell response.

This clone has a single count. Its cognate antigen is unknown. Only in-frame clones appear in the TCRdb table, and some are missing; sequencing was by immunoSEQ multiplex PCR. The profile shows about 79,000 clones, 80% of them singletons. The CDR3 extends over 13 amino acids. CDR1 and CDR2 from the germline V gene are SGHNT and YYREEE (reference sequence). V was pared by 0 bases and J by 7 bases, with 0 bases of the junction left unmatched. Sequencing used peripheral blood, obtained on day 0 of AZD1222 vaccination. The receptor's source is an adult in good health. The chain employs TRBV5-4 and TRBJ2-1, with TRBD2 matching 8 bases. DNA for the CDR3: TGTGCCAGCAGCTTGGCGGGGGGGAATGAGCAGTTCTTC. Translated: CASSLAGGNEQFF.